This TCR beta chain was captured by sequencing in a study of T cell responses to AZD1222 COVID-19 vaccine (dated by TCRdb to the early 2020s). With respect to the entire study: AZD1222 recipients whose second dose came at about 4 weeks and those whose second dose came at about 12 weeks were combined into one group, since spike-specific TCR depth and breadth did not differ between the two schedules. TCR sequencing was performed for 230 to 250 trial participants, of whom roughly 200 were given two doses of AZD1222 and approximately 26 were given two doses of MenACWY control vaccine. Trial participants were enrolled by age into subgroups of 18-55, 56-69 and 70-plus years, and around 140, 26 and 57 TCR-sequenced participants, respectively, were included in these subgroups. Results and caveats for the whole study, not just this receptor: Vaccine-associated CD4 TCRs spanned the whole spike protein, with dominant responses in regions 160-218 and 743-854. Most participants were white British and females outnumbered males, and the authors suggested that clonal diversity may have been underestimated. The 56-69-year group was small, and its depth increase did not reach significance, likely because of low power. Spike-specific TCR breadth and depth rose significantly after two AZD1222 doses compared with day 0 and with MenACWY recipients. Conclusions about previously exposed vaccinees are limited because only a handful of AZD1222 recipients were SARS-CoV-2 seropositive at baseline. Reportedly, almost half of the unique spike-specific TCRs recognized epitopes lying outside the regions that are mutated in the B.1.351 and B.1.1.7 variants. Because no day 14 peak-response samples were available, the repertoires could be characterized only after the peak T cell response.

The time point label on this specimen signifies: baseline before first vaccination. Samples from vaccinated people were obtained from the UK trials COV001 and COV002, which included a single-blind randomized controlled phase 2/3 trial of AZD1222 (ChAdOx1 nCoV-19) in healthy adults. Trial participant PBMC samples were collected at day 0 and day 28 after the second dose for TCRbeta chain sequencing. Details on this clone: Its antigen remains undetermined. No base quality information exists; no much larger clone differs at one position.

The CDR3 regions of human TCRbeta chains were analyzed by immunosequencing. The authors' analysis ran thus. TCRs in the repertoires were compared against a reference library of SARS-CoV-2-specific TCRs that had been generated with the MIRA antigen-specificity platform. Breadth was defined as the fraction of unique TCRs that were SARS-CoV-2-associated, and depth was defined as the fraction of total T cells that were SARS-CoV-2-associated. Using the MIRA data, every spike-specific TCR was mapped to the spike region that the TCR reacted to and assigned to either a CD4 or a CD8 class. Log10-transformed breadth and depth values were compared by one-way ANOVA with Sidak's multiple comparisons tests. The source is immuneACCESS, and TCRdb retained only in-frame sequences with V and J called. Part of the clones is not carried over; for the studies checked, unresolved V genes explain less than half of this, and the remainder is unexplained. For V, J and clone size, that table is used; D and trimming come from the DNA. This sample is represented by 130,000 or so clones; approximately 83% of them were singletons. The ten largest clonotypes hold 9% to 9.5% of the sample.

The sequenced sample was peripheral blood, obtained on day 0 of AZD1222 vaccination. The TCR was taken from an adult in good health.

This receptor carries the CDR3 CATSDAASGGDEQYF. The nucleotide sequence reads TGTGCCACCAGTGATGCCGCTAGCGGGGGTGACGAGCAGTACTTC. The rearranged chain carries TRBV24-1 and TRBJ2-7, with 10 bases aligning to TRBD2. According to the germline V gene, CDR1 reads KGHDR and CDR2 reads SFDVKD. Spanning cysteine to phenylalanine, the CDR3 consists of 15 amino acids. Here the CDR3 DNA is all that survives: 45 bases in frame from base 1. The germline V end is reduced by 3 bases and the J end by 5 bases; junction bases left unmatched: 6.